These T cell receptor beta chains were read from a single sample in a study of early T cells in non-severe SARS-CoV-2 infection. A single record per CDR3 protein comes from TCRdb applying MiXCR to the 5' RACE reads. This sample has tens of thousands of distinct CDR3 sequences, with approximately 8% found just once. What was sequenced was whole blood. Source of these receptors: an adult who was a healthcare worker with PCR-confirmed SARS-CoV-2 infection or an uninfected control (not recorded which). Both conserved end residues are part of each CDR3. A D gene is named only where the DNA matches it firmly. Clone size is not always given. Where it is, it says once, few, many or a class for expanded clones.

V	D	J	size	CDR3	DNA
TRBV20-1	NA	TRBJ2-3	few	CSASKASGSLSTDTQYF	TGCAGTGCTAGCAAAGCCTCGGGGAGCCTGAGCACAGATACGCAGTATTTT
TRBV2	NA	TRBJ2-7	many	CASRLSYEQYF	TGTGCCAGCAGACTTTCGTACGAGCAGTACTTC
TRBV3-1	NA	TRBJ1-3	many	CASSQMGMNSAIYF	TGTGCCAGCAGCCAGATGGGGATGAATTCGGCCATATATTTT
TRBV30	NA	TRBJ1-2	few	CAWTAIGRGPLNYGYTF	TGTGCCTGGACGGCCATAGGCAGGGGCCCCCTTAACTATGGCTACACCTTC
TRBV5-1	NA	TRBJ2-7	NA	CASVPEREGYEQYF	TGCGCCAGCGTTCCAGAGAGGGAAGGGTACGAGCAGTACTTC
TRBV6-2/TRBV6-3	NA	TRBJ2-5	few	CASPSDPGGRPPGAQYF	TGTGCCAGCCCCTCCGACCCGGGTGGGAGGCCTCCCGGGGCCCAGTACTTC
TRBV18	NA	TRBJ2-2	few	CASSLRPPNTGELFF	TGTGCCAGCTCCCTCAGGCCACCGAACACCGGGGAGCTGTTTTTT
TRBV20-1	NA	TRBJ2-2	NA	CSARDPLDGTGELFF	TGCAGTGCTAGAGACCCTTTAGACGGGACCGGGGAGCTGTTTTTT
TRBV20-1	NA	TRBJ2-5	NA	CSARESGRPQETQYF	TGCAGTGCTAGAGAATCCGGGAGACCCCAAGAGACCCAGTACTTC
TRBV7-2	TRBD1	TRBJ1-5	many	CASSGQGSFMNQPQHF	TGTGCCAGCAGTGGACAGGGGAGCTTTATGAATCAGCCCCAGCATTTT
TRBV29-1	NA	TRBJ2-1	few	CSVLQALNYNEQFF	TGCAGCGTTTTGCAGGCACTAAACTACAATGAGCAGTTCTTC
TRBV3-1	TRBD1	TRBJ1-1	many	CASSPRTGGGGEAFF	TGTGCCAGCAGCCCTCGGACAGGGGGCGGCGGTGAAGCTTTCTTT
TRBV7-2	NA	TRBJ1-6	many	CASSRRPPNSPLHF	TGTGCCAGCAGCCGCAGGCCCCCGAATTCACCCCTCCACTTT
TRBV5-5	NA	TRBJ2-6	many	CASSFGQTSSGANVLTF	TGTGCCAGCAGCTTCGGACAGACTAGCTCTGGGGCCAACGTCCTGACTTTC
TRBV11-3	TRBD2	TRBJ2-3	NA	CASSRGETSGRSTDTQYF	TGTGCCAGCAGCCGTGGGGAGACTAGCGGGAGATCAACAGATACGCAGTATTTT
TRBV18	TRBD1	TRBJ1-1	many	CASSPRGSRNTEAFF	TGTGCCAGCTCACCCAGGGGGTCGAGGAACACTGAAGCTTTCTTT
TRBV3-1	NA	TRBJ1-1	few	CASSQDLEGQDF	TGTGCCAGCAGCCAAGATCTAGAGGGACAAGACTTT
TRBV7-2	TRBD2	TRBJ2-3	few	CASSRGLVGATIQDTQYF	TGTGCCAGCAGCCGCGGACTAGTGGGAGCCACCATTCAGGATACGCAGTATTTT
TRBV11-2	NA	TRBJ2-7	many	CASSLGQEQYF	TGTGCCAGCAGCTTGGGGCAGGAGCAGTACTTC
TRBV7-2	NA	TRBJ1-2	many	CASYRYVYGYTF	TGTGCCAGCTATAGATACGTCTATGGCTACACCTTC
TRBV2	TRBD2	TRBJ2-3	NA	CASSGSGRAKDTQYF	TGTGCCAGCAGTGGTAGCGGGAGGGCTAAAGATACGCAGTATTTT
TRBV19	NA	TRBJ2-2	few	CASSSKGLAPGELFF	TGTGCCAGTAGCTCCAAAGGGCTAGCTCCAGGGGAGCTGTTTTTT
TRBV28	NA	TRBJ2-3	NA	CASSPLPSFSPDTQYF	TGTGCCAGCAGCCCTCTCCCCTCCTTTTCACCAGATACGCAGTATTTT
TRBV11-1	NA	TRBJ2-7	few	CASSPLTPSYEQYF	TGTGCCAGCAGCCCCCTTACTCCCTCCTACGAGCAGTACTTC
TRBV29-1	NA	TRBJ2-3	NA	CSVEGGRNADTQYF	TGCAGCGTTGAAGGGGGACGGAATGCAGATACGCAGTATTTT
TRBV5-1	NA	TRBJ2-1	few	CASSLVDAEQFF	TGCGCCAGCAGCCTCGTAGATGCTGAGCAGTTCTTC
TRBV29-1	NA	TRBJ1-1	NA	CSVSGTRSMNTEAFF	TGCAGCGTCTCAGGGACCCGCTCCATGAACACTGAAGCTTTCTTT
TRBV27	NA	TRBJ2-4	many	CASSLRGEIEYF	TGTGCCAGCAGTTTACGGGGAGAGATAGAGTACTTC
TRBV12-3/TRBV12-4	NA	TRBJ2-7	many	CASSLGPAYEQYF	TGTGCCAGCAGTTTAGGCCCAGCATACGAGCAGTACTTC
TRBV7-3	NA	TRBJ2-1	many	CASSLTIGNEQFF	TGTGCCAGCAGCTTAACGATAGGGAATGAGCAGTTCTTC
TRBV7-3	TRBD1	TRBJ2-2	many	CASSRGPYTGELFF	TGTGCCAGCAGCAGGGGGCCCTACACCGGGGAGCTGTTTTTT
TRBV5-1	NA	TRBJ2-1	NA	CASSLAGGSSSYNEQFF	TGCGCCAGCAGCTTGGCCGGAGGGTCAAGCTCCTACAATGAGCAGTTCTTC
TRBV5-4	NA	TRBJ2-2	few	CASSLSSRFTGELFF	TGTGCCAGCAGCTTGTCTAGTAGGTTCACCGGGGAGCTGTTTTTT
TRBV13	NA	TRBJ1-2	NA	CASSLRQQTMLYGYTF	TGTGCCAGCAGCTTACGGCAACAAACTATGCTCTATGGCTACACCTTC
TRBV9	NA	TRBJ2-2	NA	CASGGLNTGELFF	TGTGCCAGCGGCGGACTCAACACCGGGGAGCTGTTTTTT
TRBV2	NA	TRBJ1-1	many	CASIEEIASDTEAFF	TGTGCCAGCATTGAGGAGATAGCGTCGGACACTGAAGCTTTCTTT
TRBV9	NA	TRBJ1-1	NA	CASSGTGRGTEAFF	TGTGCCAGCAGCGGAACAGGCCGTGGCACTGAAGCTTTCTTT
TRBV3-1	NA	TRBJ1-4	many	CASRNLQGWEKLFF	TGTGCCAGCAGGAATCTGCAGGGTTGGGAAAAACTGTTTTTT
TRBV28	NA	TRBJ2-1	few	CASSLVTRGIGQFF	TGTGCCAGCAGTTTAGTGACCCGCGGTATAGGGCAGTTCTTC
TRBV7-8	NA	TRBJ2-7	many	CASSSLYEQYF	TGTGCCAGCAGCTCGCTCTACGAGCAGTACTTC
TRBV11-3	NA	TRBJ2-3	few	CASSHTSPSGGEDTQYF	TGTGCCAGCAGTCATACTAGCCCAAGCGGAGGAGAAGATACGCAGTATTTT
TRBV30	NA	TRBJ2-7	many	CAWSVRYEQYF	TGTGCCTGGAGTGTACGCTACGAGCAGTACTTC
TRBV29-1	NA	TRBJ2-7	few	CSATSGSYEQYF	TGCAGCGCAACAAGCGGGTCCTACGAGCAGTACTTC
TRBV9	TRBD2	TRBJ2-5	NA	CASSLTSGSGVETQYF	TGTGCCAGCAGCCTCACTAGCGGGAGTGGGGTCGAGACCCAGTACTTC
TRBV13	TRBD2	TRBJ2-2	many	CASSSLAGATNTGELFF	TGTGCCAGCAGCTCCCTAGCGGGAGCGACGAACACCGGGGAGCTGTTTTTT
TRBV28	NA	TRBJ1-5	many	CASSFGGKEQPQHF	TGTGCCAGCAGTTTCGGGGGGAAGGAACAGCCCCAGCATTTT
TRBV6-5	TRBD1	TRBJ2-5	few	CASSSPRTGIQETQYF	TGTGCCAGCAGTTCACCTAGGACAGGGATCCAAGAGACCCAGTACTTC
TRBV7-3	TRBD2	TRBJ2-3	NA	CASSLGLAGGVTDTQYF	TGTGCCAGCAGCTTAGGTCTAGCGGGAGGGGTTACAGATACGCAGTATTTT
TRBV7-9	NA	TRBJ1-1	many	CASIEVEAFF	TGTGCCAGCATTGAGGTGGAAGCTTTCTTT
TRBV7-3	TRBD2	TRBJ2-2	NA	CASSSSSGRALLNTGELFF	TGTGCCAGCAGCTCATCTAGCGGGAGGGCCCTATTGAACACCGGGGAGCTGTTTTTT